This is a list of T cell receptor beta chains from one sample in a study of T cell repertoires in cytomegalovirus infection. Each CDR3 protein is one row after TCRdb ran MiXCR on the reads. The table records about 890,000 distinct CDR3 sequences, around 32% of them present only once. Their specific antigens are unknown. Sequenced here: cultured CD8+ T cells from PBMCs, sampled from culture after CMV antigen stimulation. Source of these receptors: a human donor in good health (CMV status not recorded). Some clones in this sample may be carry-over from other donors' samples. Both conserved end residues are part of each CDR3. The D gene is left open where the match is weak. Some rows mark clone size as missing; the rest say once, few, many or name a class of expanded clone.

TRBJ2-5 NA TRBV25-1 NA TGTGCCAGCAGTGAATATAGGGCTAAAGAGACCCAGTACTTC CASSEYRAKETQYF
TRBJ2-1 NA TRBV6-1 few TGTGCCAGCACAACGCGGGGTTACAATGAGCAGTTCTTC CASTTRGYNEQFF
TRBJ2-1 NA TRBV6-1 few TGTGCCAGCAGTACCGGGGACCAGGGTGAGCAGTTCTTC CASSTGDQGEQFF
TRBJ1-2 NA TRBV27 NA TGTGCCAGCAGTCGGACAGTACGACAAAACTATGGCTACACCTTC CASSRTVRQNYGYTF
TRBJ2-2 TRBD1 TRBV24-1 NA TGTGCCACAGAAGACAGGGTCAACACCGGGGAGCTGTTTTTT CATEDRVNTGELFF
TRBJ1-1 NA TRBV19 NA TGTGCCAGTAGTATGGGTTGGCCTGAAGCTTTCTTT CASSMGWPEAFF
TRBJ1-1 TRBD1 TRBV12-3/TRBV12-4 few TGTGCCAGCAGTTTACGGGTGGACAGGGTAATGGACACTGAAGCTTTCTTT CASSLRVDRVMDTEAFF
TRBJ1-1 NA TRBV7-9 NA TGTGCCAGCAGCACCCCTTCGCGGTACACTGAAGCTTTCTTT CASSTPSRYTEAFF
TRBJ1-1 TRBD1 TRBV5-1 many TGCGCCAGCAGCCTACCAAGGACAGGGACTATGAACACTGAAGCTTTCTTT CASSLPRTGTMNTEAFF
TRBJ2-1 TRBD2 TRBV6-5 NA TGTGCCAGCAGTTACTCCAATGCGGGGGGCTCGAATGAGCAGTTCTTC CASSYSNAGGSNEQFF
TRBJ1-5 TRBD1 TRBV27 few TGTGCCAGCAGTTATACGACAGGGGGCTATCAGCCCCAGCATTTT CASSYTTGGYQPQHF
TRBJ2-2 NA TRBV27 few TGTGCCAGCAGTTTCCTTTACAGGAACACCGGGGAGCTGTTTTTT CASSFLYRNTGELFF
TRBJ1-2 NA TRBV12-5 few TGTGCTAGTGGCCCCTCCCTCTCGGACCAGGGAAGTTATGGCTACACCTTC CASGPSLSDQGSYGYTF
TRBJ1-5 TRBD1 TRBV12-3/TRBV12-4 NA TGTGCCAGCAGTCACGGACAGGGTGGGAATCAGCCCCAGCATTTT CASSHGQGGNQPQHF
TRBJ1-2 NA TRBV7-9 NA TGTGCCAGCAGCTTATCGAGGGATGGCTACACCTTC CASSLSRDGYTF
TRBJ2-5 NA TRBV7-2 many TGTGCCAGCAGCCTAGAGCCTCAAGAGACCCAGTACTTC CASSLEPQETQYF
TRBJ2-1 TRBD2 TRBV6-5 few TGTGCCAGCAGTTACTACGGCGGGGGGGCAATGAATGAGCAGTTCTTC CASSYYGGGAMNEQFF
TRBJ2-2 NA TRBV6-6 NA TGTGCCAGCAAAATAACCGGGGAGCTGTTTTTT CASKITGELFF
TRBJ2-3 TRBD2 TRBV5-3 once TGTGCCAGCTGGCGGGACTACCCTCGCACAGATACGCAGTATTTT CASWRDYPRTDTQYF
TRBJ1-5 TRBD1 TRBV19 NA TGTGCCAGTAGCCAATTCCTCCCGGACAGGGGGCTAGGGAATCAGCCCCAGCATTTT CASSQFLPDRGLGNQPQHF
TRBJ2-7 NA TRBV4-1 NA TGCGCCAGCGGGACTCTCGCATCCTACGAGCAGTACTTC CASGTLASYEQYF
TRBJ2-1 TRBD1 TRBV27 NA TGTGCCAACAGTTTATCAGGGGGTTATGAGCAGTTCTTC CANSLSGGYEQFF
TRBJ2-3 TRBD2 TRBV7-2 many TGTGCCAGCAGCCCGCAGCGGGGGGGCCTAGATACGCAGTATTTT CASSPQRGGLDTQYF
TRBJ1-4 NA TRBV7-6 few TGTGCCAGCAGCTTAGGCGGGCAGTTTAATGAAAAACTGTTTTTT CASSLGGQFNEKLFF
TRBJ1-2 NA TRBV7-9 NA TGTGCCAGCATGGAGGGGATACAGTTTAACTATGGCTACACCTTC CASMEGIQFNYGYTF
TRBJ1-4 NA TRBV10-3 NA TGTGCCATCAGTGAAGGTCCCAGGGGTGGAGAGGCGACTAATGAAAAACTGTTTTTT CAISEGPRGGEATNEKLFF
TRBJ1-5 NA TRBV6-5 few TGTGCCAGCAGTTACTCGGCACATAGCAATCAGCCCCAGCATTTT CASSYSAHSNQPQHF
TRBJ2-3 NA TRBV27 NA TGTGCCAGCAGTTTGAGTGCAGGGATCGCTCGCACAGATACGCAGTATTTT CASSLSAGIARTDTQYF
TRBJ1-1 NA TRBV7-6 few TGTGCCAGCAGTCGTGCGTGGGTGACTGAAGCTTTCTTT CASSRAWVTEAFF
TRBJ1-1 NA TRBV14 NA TGTGCCAGCAGCCAAGATCTTGGAGGATTAAACACTGAAGCTTTCTTT CASSQDLGGLNTEAFF
TRBJ2-1 TRBD2 TRBV14 NA TGTGCCAGCAGCCAAGTGGGGAGGGGAGGTGAGCAGTTCTTC CASSQVGRGGEQFF
TRBJ1-4 NA TRBV5-8 once TGTGCCAGCAGCTTGGCTTATATTTCCCCAACTAATGAAAAACTGTTTTTT CASSLAYISPTNEKLFF
TRBJ2-1 TRBD1 TRBV12-3/TRBV12-4 few TGTGCCAGCAGTTTAGCGATTAGGGACAGGGCCGAAGATTCAAACGAGCAGTTCTTC CASSLAIRDRAEDSNEQFF
TRBJ2-1 TRBD1 TRBV12-3/TRBV12-4 NA TGTGCCAGCAGTTTAGGGACAGGGAGTATTGAGCAGTTCTTC CASSLGTGSIEQFF
TRBJ2-1 NA TRBV20-1 NA TGCAGTGCTAGAGATTCGAGGGCCCCCCGGGCCAATGAGCAGTTCTTC CSARDSRAPRANEQFF
TRBJ2-1 NA TRBV19 NA TGTGCCAGTAGTATGACAGACTACAATGAGCAGTTCTTC CASSMTDYNEQFF
TRBJ2-5 TRBD1 TRBV20-1 NA TGCAGTGCTCCCCGGGACAGGGGTGAGACCCAGTACTTC CSAPRDRGETQYF
TRBJ1-1 NA TRBV15 few TGTGCCACCAGCAGAGATCCGGGGGGCTTGAACACTGAAGCTTTCTTT CATSRDPGGLNTEAFF
TRBJ1-1 NA TRBV4-1 NA TGCGCCAGCAGCCAAGATTCCTCCCTGAACACTGAAGCTTTCTTT CASSQDSSLNTEAFF